The rows below give T cell receptor beta chains drawn from one sample of a study of cytomegalovirus exposure and HLA in healthy donors. TCRdb's table, derived via immunoSEQ multiplex PCR, lists solely in-frame clones and lacks some. The sample consists of 120,000 or so clones, over 60% of them appearing once. Sequencing was performed on PBMCs. The source of these receptors is a woman aged 40-49 years in good health and CMV-seronegative. CDR3s include the opening cysteine and the closing phenylalanine or tryptophan. D genes are given only for firm matches. Rows may omit the clone size; those that give it use once, few, many or a size class.

-	TRBJ2-7	TRBD2	TRBV7-2	TGTGCCAGCAGCTCCTGGACTAGCGGGGGCTCCTACGAGCAGTACTTC	CASSSWTSGGSYEQYF
-	TRBJ1-1	TRBD1	TRBV2	TGTGCCAGCAGACGCGGACAGGGGAACACTGAAGCTTTCTTT	CASRRGQGNTEAFF
-	TRBJ2-7	-	TRBV7-6	TGTGCCAGCAGCTTAGTGCTCTCAGGCGAGCAGTACTTC	CASSLVLSGEQYF
few	TRBJ2-3	TRBD2	TRBV7-9	TGTGCCAGCAGCTTCGGGACTAGCCAGGGCCCCGTCACAGATACGCAGTATTTT	CASSFGTSQGPVTDTQYF
-	TRBJ2-7	-	TRBV18	TGTGCCAGCTCACCCGGGGTTTCCGAATACGAGCAGTACTTC	CASSPGVSEYEQYF
-	TRBJ2-3	-	TRBV7-2	TGTGCCAGCAGCTTTATGCAGGGAACAGATACGCAGTATTTT	CASSFMQGTDTQYF
-	TRBJ2-7	-	TRBV23-1	TGCGCCAGCGGTGTGCGTGAGCAGTACTTC	CASGVREQYF
-	TRBJ2-6	-	TRBV11-2	TGTGCCAGCAGCTTGGCTGCTGGGGCCAACGTCCTGACTTTC	CASSLAAGANVLTF
once	TRBJ1-3	TRBD1	TRBV5-6	TGTGCCAGCAGCTCAGGGGGCTGGACCATATATTTT	CASSSGGWTIYF
-	TRBJ1-2	-	TRBV27	TGTGCCAGCAGTTTATTGGGGAGGTCTAACTATGGCTACACCTTC	CASSLLGRSNYGYTF
-	TRBJ2-1	TRBD2	TRBV7-9	TGTGCCAGCAGCCGAGTACTAGCGGGAGGCAATGAGCAGTTCTTC	CASSRVLAGGNEQFF
-	TRBJ2-5	-	TRBV28	TGTGCCAGCAATATTTCGGGTGATGAGACCCAGTACTTC	CASNISGDETQYF
-	TRBJ1-1	-	TRBV28	TGTGCCAGCACCTTTGAGGCTGAAGCTTTCTTT	CASTFEAEAFF
-	TRBJ1-2	TRBD1	TRBV28	TGTGCCAGCAGTTTAACAGGTGACAGGGGTGCCGGCTACACCTTC	CASSLTGDRGAGYTF
-	TRBJ2-7	TRBD1	TRBV19	TGTGCCAGTAGTATCTCAACAGGGGTCTCCTACGAGCAGTACTTC	CASSISTGVSYEQYF
once	TRBJ1-1	-	TRBV7-9	TGTGCCAGCAGCTTAGGTTATAACACTGAAGCTTTCTTT	CASSLGYNTEAFF
-	TRBJ1-1	-	TRBV11-2	TGTGCCAGCAGCTTATACAGGAACACTGAAGCTTTCTTT	CASSLYRNTEAFF
-	TRBJ2-7	TRBD1	TRBV4-1	TGCGCCAGCAGCCAAGATGCCCCGGACAGGGAACCCTACGAGCAGTACTTC	CASSQDAPDREPYEQYF
-	TRBJ2-3	-	TRBV6-5	TGTGCCAGCGGTGTTTCGGCGGGGCGCACAGATACGCAGTATTTT	CASGVSAGRTDTQYF
once	TRBJ2-6	TRBD1	TRBV28	TGTGCCAGCAGCCAGTCCCCTTACAGGGGGCGCACTGGGGCCAACGTCCTGACTTTC	CASSQSPYRGRTGANVLTF
once	TRBJ2-3	-	TRBV4-1	TGCGCCAGCAGCGGAAGTCCTAGTGCCCTCCTCCACACAGATACGCAGTATTTT	CASSGSPSALLHTDTQYF
-	TRBJ1-1	TRBD1	TRBV6-1	TGTGCCAGCAGTTTCTTACCGACAGGGGGCCTTGAAGCTTTCTTT	CASSFLPTGGLEAFF
few	TRBJ1-3	TRBD1	TRBV28	TGTGCCAGCAGTCGCCCCGGGACAGCTGGAAACACCATATATTTT	CASSRPGTAGNTIYF
-	TRBJ1-4	-	TRBV5-4	TGTGCCAGCAGCCCAGGAGGGAGGGCTAATGAAAAACTGTTTTTT	CASSPGGRANEKLFF
-	TRBJ2-7	-	TRBV28	TGTGCCAGCAGTTTGGGCAGGGCCTACGAGCAGTACTTC	CASSLGRAYEQYF